Listed here are 15 T cell receptor beta chains from one sample, sequenced in a study of control samples from healthy donors and cancer patients. The table came from immunoSEQ multiplex PCR; TCRdb's copy has only in-frame clones and leaves some out. This sample has around 68,000 clones, with 84% found just once. The sample was blood. The receptors were sampled from a man aged 45-60 years in good health.

This chain links TRBV11-3 with TRBJ2-5; 9 nucleotides align to TRBD2. The CDR3 spans 16 residues. The junction had 8 bases not matched to a gene; V was cut back by 2 bases and J by 4 bases. Germline values: CDR1 SGHNT, CDR2 YENEEA. CDR3 amino acids: CASSLSTGTSLETQYF. In DNA, the CDR3 is TGTGCCAGCAGCTTAAGTACCGGGACTAGCTTAGAGACCCAGTACTTC. Based on the CDR3 plus reference TRBV11-3 and TRBJ2-5, the full variable domain is EAGVVQSPRYKIIEKKQPVAFWCNPISGHNTLYWYLQNLGQGPELLIRYENEEAVDDSQLPKDRFSAERLKGVDSTLKIQPAELGDSAVYLCASSLSTGTSLETQYFGPGTRLLVL.

Only a few counts were recorded for this clone. The chain joins TRBV29-1 to TRBJ1-1; D gene ambiguous. Germline CDR1 reads SQVTM; CDR2 reads ANQGSEA. Trimming cost V 2 bases and J 1 base, with 8 bases left between them. The length of the CDR3 is 13 residues. CDR3 protein: CSVELAGNTEAFF. The CDR3 nucleotides read TGCAGCGTTGAACTGGCCGGGAACACTGAAGCTTTCTTT.

The chain is built from TRBV18 and TRBJ2-5; TRBD1 is a possible D gene (6 bases). The CDR3 is 14 amino acids. Between the trimmed V and J ends, which lost 3 bases and 1 base, there was a span of 9 bases. Germline-derived CDR1 and CDR2 are KGHSH and LQKENI. DNA of the CDR3: TGTGCCAGCTCACCCCGAGGGGGCCAAGAGACCCAGTACTTC. This gives the protein CASSPRGGQETQYF.

This chain joins TRBV28 and TRBJ2-7; 11 nucleotides line up with TRBD2. Trimming at V came to 8 bases and at J to 6 bases, leaving 12 bases not matched to a gene. CDR3 length: 15 amino acids. Germline assignment: CDR1 MDHEN and CDR2 SYDVKM. In DNA, the CDR3 is TGTGCCAGCGGCCCGACTAGCGGGAAAGGCGGCGAGCAGTACTTC. Translation: CASGPTSGKGGEQYF.

J is TRBJ1-1 and V is TRBV18, with D maybe TRBD1 (6 bases). V lost 3 bases and J lost 7, with 12 bases in between. The CDR3 totals 13 residues. CDR1 is KGHSH and CDR2 is LQKENI in the germline V gene. The CDR3 nucleotides read TGTGCCAGCTCACCTGACAGGCTCAATGAAGCTTTCTTT. Protein sequence: CASSPDRLNEAFF.

This clone showed up just once. The chain joins TRBV6-5 to TRBJ2-5; 10 bases are a match to TRBD2. V lost 8 bases to trimming and J lost 3 bases; unmatched junction nucleotides: 0. CDR3 length: 12 residues. Per the germline V gene, CDR1 is MNHEY and CDR2 is SVGAGI. CDR3 residues: CASGLAEETQYF. The CDR3 DNA reads as TGTGCCAGCGGACTAGCGGAAGAGACCCAGTACTTC.

This chain joins TRBV9 and TRBJ2-6; D is perhaps TRBD1 or TRBD2 (5 bases each). Trimming removed 3 bases from V and 0 bases from J, with 10 bases in between. Germline V gene sequence: CDR1 SGDLS, CDR2 YYNGEE. The CDR3 runs 16 residues. CDR3 sequence reads: CASSAGAPSGANVLTF. CDR3 in DNA: TGTGCCAGCAGCGCCGGGGCACCCTCTGGGGCCAACGTCCTGACTTTC.

The chain recombines TRBV7-6 with TRBJ2-1, with D perhaps matching TRBD2 (6 bases). Germline V CDR1 and CDR2: SGHVS, FNYEAQ. V was pared by 3 bases and J by 0 bases, with 12 bases between. This CDR3 is built from 16 residues. The CDR3 sequence: CASSLGGIISYNEQFF. In DNA form, the CDR3 reads TGTGCCAGCAGCTTGGGCGGGATTATCTCCTACAATGAGCAGTTCTTC.

The chain employs TRBV29-1 and TRBJ2-7, with a tentative D call TRBD2 (5 bases). Germline lookup yields CDR1 SQVTM and CDR2 ANQGSEA. The CDR3 is 16 residues long. V was cut by 7 bases and J by 3 bases, with 25 bases left in between. CDR3 protein: CSAALNAGDFYYEQYF. The CDR3 nucleotides are TGCAGCGCCGCCCTCAATGCGGGCGACTTCTACTACGAGCAGTACTTC.

The chain carries TRBV4-3 and TRBJ2-5; D gene uncertain. V was trimmed by 0 bases and J by 4 bases, leaving 6 bases between them. Germline V gene lookup returns CDR1 LGHNA and CDR2 YSLEER. CDR3 length: 13 amino acids. The CDR3 nucleotides are TGCGCCAGCAGCCAAGAGTGGGGAGAGACCCAGTACTTC. It codes for CASSQEWGETQYF.

This clone has a single count. This rearrangement joins TRBV6-5 to TRBJ1-6, with D possibly TRBD1 on 5 matching bases. Trimming removed 5 bases at V and 10 bases at J, with 18 bases between. The length of the CDR3 is 15 residues. Per germline, CDR1 MNHEY and CDR2 SVGAGI. This CDR3 is CASSPGARRPSPLHF. The DNA for the CDR3 is TGTGCCAGCAGTCCCGGGGCCCGGAGGCCATCACCCCTCCACTTT.

The DNA for the CDR3 is TGTGCCAGTAGTATCGGTCGGGGAGGGTTCGGCAATCAGCCCCAGCATTTT. It codes for CASSIGRGGFGNQPQHF. V is TRBV19 and J is TRBJ1-5; D is unresolved. The germline V gene encodes CDR1 LNHDA and CDR2 SQIVND (reference sequence). V shed 3 bases and J shed 2 bases, with 17 bases lying between them. The CDR3 has 17 amino acids.

The chain joins TRBV5-4 to TRBJ2-3, with unresolved D. Germline CDR1 SGHNT, CDR2 YYREEE (reference sequence). This CDR3 has 15 residues. Trimming took off 4 bases at V and 1 base at J, with 13 bases between the two ends. The DNA of the CDR3 is TGTGCCAGCAGCCGCTACGGTCTGGGCACAGATACGCAGTATTTT. This codes for CASSRYGLGTDTQYF.

The chain uses TRBV5-1 and TRBJ2-7, with 9 bases identical to TRBD2. The CDR3 runs 17 residues. Per germline, CDR1 SGHRS and CDR2 YFSETQ. With 2 bases clipped from V and 5 bases from J, the junction kept 14 bases outside the gene matches. The CDR3 spells CASSFSRRLAGEDEQYF. In DNA, the CDR3 is TGCGCCAGCAGCTTTAGCCGACGGTTAGCGGGAGAGGACGAGCAGTACTTC.

The J gene is TRBJ2-7, the V gene TRBV5-4; D could derive from TRBD1 or TRBD2 (6 bases each). CDR1 is SGHNT and CDR2 is YYREEE in the germline V gene (reference sequence). The CDR3 spans 14 residues. Trimming cost V 5 bases and J 4 bases, with 16 bases left between them. For the CDR3, the DNA is TGTGCCAGCAGTGTCGGGGGCGAGTATTACGAGCAGTACTTC. Its translation is CASSVGGEYYEQYF.